The 27 T cell receptor beta chains below were found in one sample sequenced in a study of Ad26.COV2.S vaccination and SARS-CoV-2 variants (dated by TCRdb to the early 2020s). Library preparation used the immunoSEQ multiplex PCR assay. TCRdb mirrors the immuneACCESS table, restricted to in-frame sequences. Some clones are absent from its copies; in checked studies, under half trace to an unresolved V gene, and the reason for the others is unknown. Across this sample there are 300,000 to 400,000 clones, with 86% seen only once. Jointly, the top ten make up around 11% of the sample. The sample's treatment or condition label, in plain terms: about 20 received Ad26.COV2.S at low or high dose, single or two shots; about 5 received placebo; per-sample allocation not given. Repertoires of vaccine and placebo recipients were sequenced from samples collected on day 63 after the first injection. Sequencing used peripheral blood, obtained in a trial of Ad26.COV2.S vaccine versus placebo. These receptors were obtained from a person between 18 and 60 years old who received the Ad26.COV2.S COVID-19 vaccine or a placebo.

V and J are TRBV7-9 and TRBJ1-6; 7 nucleotides match TRBD1. V gave up 5 bases and J gave up 2 bases; unmatched junction bases: 9. Germline V gives CDR1 SEHNR, CDR2 FQNEAQ (reference sequence). The length of the CDR3 is 17 residues. CDR3 coding DNA: TGTGCCAGCAGCGAGTTAGACAGGGTTCCCTATAATTCACCCCTCCACTTT. Encoded protein: CASSELDRVPYNSPLHF.

This clone occurred a few times. The chain joins TRBV7-2 to TRBJ2-2; 10 positions match TRBD2. CDR3 length: 16 residues. Germline V lookup: CDR1 SGHTA, CDR2 FQGNSA. The V segment lost 5 bases and the J segment 8 bases; nucleotides outside the gene matches: 11. This CDR3 reads CASSPQPLAGYGELFF. CDR3 nucleotide sequence: TGTGCCAGCAGCCCCCAACCACTAGCGGGATATGGGGAGCTGTTTTTT.

This chain connects TRBV3-1 (or the pseudogene TRBV3-2) to TRBJ2-7; D perhaps matches TRBD2 (5 bases). V was shortened by 4 bases and J by 4 bases, with 14 bases between the two germline ends. This CDR3 spans 14 amino acids. Per the germline V gene, CDR1 is LGHDT and CDR2 is YNNKEL (reference sequence). CDR3 amino acids: CASSPSAGRYEQYF. CDR3 sequence (DNA): TGTGCCAGCAGCCCGTCTGCGGGTCGATACGAGCAGTACTTC.

The chain links TRBV4-1 to TRBJ2-3, with D unclear. Per the germline V gene, CDR1 is MGHRA and CDR2 is YSYEKL. Trimming took off 1 base at V and 3 bases at J, with 11 bases between the two ends. The CDR3 is 15 amino acids. The CDR3 protein is CASSQGGILTDTQYF. CDR3 DNA: TGCGCCAGCAGCCAAGGAGGTATACTAACAGATACGCAGTATTTT.

The chain joins TRBV7-9 to TRBJ2-2, with 9 bases that match TRBD1. Looked up from germline, CDR1 is SEHNR and CDR2 is FQNEAQ (reference sequence). V trimming: 2 bases; J trimming: 5 bases; junction bases outside the gene matches: 3. CDR3 size: 15 residues. CDR3 residues: CASSLTGGGTGELFF. The CDR3 DNA follows: TGTGCCAGCAGCTTAACAGGGGGCGGGACCGGGGAGCTGTTTTTT.

The chain combines TRBV4-1 with TRBJ2-2; perhaps TRBD2 as D (6 bases). There are 17 residues in the CDR3. The V and J ends lost 1 base and 7 bases respectively, with 19 bases between them. CDR1 and CDR2 from the germline V gene are MGHRA and YSYEKL. The CDR3: CASSQGMMRGRIGELFF. For the CDR3, the DNA is TGCGCCAGCAGCCAAGGCATGATGCGGGGCCGGATCGGGGAGCTGTTTTTT.

V is TRBV5-1 and J is TRBJ1-1; D is undetermined. Germline loops: CDR1 SGHRS, CDR2 YFSETQ. The length of the CDR3 is 15 residues. V gave up 2 bases and J gave up 0 bases, with 11 bases separating them. CDR3 bases: TGCGCCAGCAGCTTTTTGCCTGGCTTGAACACTGAAGCTTTCTTT. This gives the protein CASSFLPGLNTEAFF. The entire variable domain, with the rest obtained from reference TRBV5-1 and TRBJ1-1, is as follows: KAGVTQTPRYLIKTRGQQVTLSCSPISGHRSVSWYQQTPGQGLQFLFEYFSETQRNKGNFPGRFSGRQFSNSRSEMNVSTLELGDSALYLCASSFLPGLNTEAFFGQGTRLTVV.

CDR3 nucleotides: TGCGCCAGCAGCCGGGGACTAGGGGGTAGGAATGAGCAGTTCTTC. As protein: CASSRGLGGRNEQFF. The chain couples TRBV4-3 to TRBJ2-1; 8 positions match TRBD2. This CDR3 is 15 amino acids long. Germline CDR1 is LGHNA and CDR2 is YSLEER. V gave up 4 bases and J gave up 7 bases; unmatched junction bases: 9.

This rearrangement joins TRBV30 to TRBJ2-6; D unresolved. There are 13 residues in the CDR3. Germline lookup yields CDR1 GTSNPN and CDR2 SVGIG (reference sequence). Trimming removed 3 bases from V and 4 bases from J, with 7 bases in between. The CDR3 DNA reads TGTGCCTGGAGCCTGGCGGGGGCCAACGTCCTGACTTTC. Its protein is CAWSLAGANVLTF.

The rearrangement uses TRBV4-3 and TRBJ2-1; 9 bases fit TRBD2. V lost 5 bases to trimming and J lost 7 bases; unmatched junction nucleotides: 15. CDR1 and CDR2 (germline): LGHNA, YSLEER. The CDR3 runs to 17 residues. CDR3 region: CASSFRIAGAGTNEQFF. The CDR3 bases are TGCGCCAGCAGCTTTCGAATAGCGGGAGCGGGTACTAATGAGCAGTTCTTC.

This clone has just one count. V gene TRBV14 combines with J gene TRBJ2-1; D possibly corresponds to TRBD2 (6 bases). The germline CDR1 and CDR2 sequences are SGHDN and FVKESK. V was pared by 5 bases and J by 3 bases, with 8 bases between. The CDR3 length is 13 residues. The CDR3 DNA is TGTGCCAGCAGCGCCGGGGGCTACAATGAGCAGTTCTTC. Translation: CASSAGGYNEQFF.

The V gene is TRBV9, the J gene TRBJ1-3; D is unclear. The CDR3 contains 16 residues. Germline-derived CDR1 and CDR2 are SGDLS and YYNGEE. The V end was cut by 0 bases, the J end by 0 bases, with 10 bases between. The chain's CDR3 is CASSVDHLSSGNTIYF. Written as DNA, the CDR3 is TGTGCCAGCAGCGTAGATCATCTGAGCTCTGGAAACACCATATATTTT.

The chain joins TRBV3-1 (or the pseudogene TRBV3-2) to TRBJ1-6; D ambiguous. From germline, CDR1 is LGHDT and CDR2 YNNKEL (reference sequence). The CDR3 sequence is 13 residues long. V was pared by 4 bases and J by 3 bases, with 4 bases between. The CDR3 protein is CASSRFYNSPLHF. CDR3 in DNA: TGTGCCAGCAGCCGCTTCTATAATTCACCCCTCCACTTT.

The chain links TRBV9 to TRBJ2-3; D is unclear. V lost 4 bases to trimming and J lost 2 bases, with 5 bases between them. Per the germline V gene, CDR1 is SGDLS and CDR2 is YYNGEE. The CDR3 contains 12 residues. The CDR3 sequence is CASSTFTDTQYF. The CDR3, as DNA: TGTGCCAGCAGCACATTCACAGATACGCAGTATTTT.

The J gene is TRBJ2-1, the V gene TRBV5-1; 7 bases are a match to TRBD2. Germline trimming cut 7 bases from V and 4 bases from J; bases unmatched to any gene: 14. The CDR3 totals 16 residues. Germline V gene lookup returns CDR1 SGHRS and CDR2 YFSETQ. CDR3 in amino acids: CASGTGRASSYNEQFF. CDR3 in DNA: TGCGCCAGCGGGACTGGGAGGGCTAGCAGTTACAATGAGCAGTTCTTC.

This rearrangement joins TRBV6-5 to TRBJ2-5; 9 nucleotides line up with TRBD2. The CDR3 runs to 15 residues. CDR1 and CDR2 (germline): MNHEY, SVGAGI. The V gene end was trimmed by 3 bases and the J gene end by 5 bases; junction bases not matched to a gene: 7. DNA of the CDR3: TGTGCCAGCAGTTATTCGCGGGGGGGCGGTGAGACCCAGTACTTC. The encoded protein is CASSYSRGGGETQYF.

This chain connects TRBV10-3 to TRBJ2-2, with 7 bases identical to TRBD1. The CDR3 is 14 amino acids. Germline-derived CDR1 and CDR2 are ENHRY and SYGVKD. Trimming removed 5 bases from V and 5 bases from J; junction bases left unmatched: 5. The CDR3 protein is CAISLTGDTGELFF. The CDR3 nucleotides read TGTGCCATCAGTCTAACAGGGGATACCGGGGAGCTGTTTTTT.

The rearrangement uses TRBV29-1 and TRBJ1-2; 10 bases match TRBD1. Germline V CDR1 and CDR2: SQVTM, ANQGSEA. J lost 4 bases, V lost 5 bases, and 4 bases had no gene match. This CDR3 has 13 residues. CDR3 residues: CSVYRDRGYGYTF. As DNA, the CDR3 is TGCAGCGTTTACCGGGACAGGGGCTATGGCTACACCTTC.

The chain has TRBV19 and TRBJ1-5, with a weak D call TRBD1 (5 bases). V was cut by 8 bases and J by 3 bases, with 14 bases left in between. This CDR3 contains 14 residues. In germline, CDR1 is LNHDA, CDR2 SQIVND (reference sequence). CDR3 sequence: CASAHGAINQPQHF. CDR3 bases: TGTGCCAGTGCCCACGGGGCCATCAATCAGCCCCAGCATTTT. Combining the CDR3 with reference TRBV19 and TRBJ1-5 gives the whole variable domain DGGITQSPKYLFRKEGQNVTLSCEQNLNHDAMYWYRQDPGQGLRLIYYSQIVNDFQKGDIAEGYSVSREKKESFPLTVTSAQKNPTAFYLCASAHGAINQPQHFGDGTRLSIL.

The gene calls are TRBV28 and TRBJ2-7; 9 nucleotides align to TRBD1. Germline V gene sequence: CDR1 MDHEN, CDR2 SYDVKM. With V trimmed by 4 bases and J by 3 bases, 10 bases remained unmatched. The CDR3 consists of 16 residues. CDR3 sequence reads: CASSSSGTGYLYEQYF. The CDR3 DNA reads as TGTGCCAGCAGTTCCTCCGGGACAGGGTACCTCTACGAGCAGTACTTC.

This clone has a handful of counts. The gene calls are TRBV28 and TRBJ2-7, with TRBD1 as a possible D gene (5 bases). Deletions cut 1 base from V and 0 bases from J, with 13 bases between. This CDR3 is built from 16 residues. Germline V lookup: CDR1 MDHEN, CDR2 SYDVKM. In nucleotides, the CDR3 is TGTGCCAGCAGTTTATTTCCTCAGGGATCCTCCTACGAGCAGTACTTC. Protein: CASSLFPQGSSYEQYF. The full variable domain, rest sourced from reference TRBV28 and TRBJ2-7, is DVKVTQSSRYLVKRTGEKVFLECVQDMDHENMFWYRQDPGLGLRLIYFSYDVKMKEKGDIPEGYSVSREKKERFSLILESASTNQTSMYLCASSLFPQGSSYEQYFGPGTRLTVT.

The chain joins TRBV11-3 to TRBJ2-1, with D tentatively TRBD1 (6 bases). Germline values: CDR1 SGHNT, CDR2 YENEEA. This CDR3 spans 13 amino acids. V shed 4 bases and J shed 12 bases, with 16 bases lying between them. CDR3 in amino acids: CASSSSGAPGQFF. The DNA of the CDR3 is TGTGCCAGCAGCTCCTCAGGGGCCCCTGGGCAGTTCTTC.

The chain recombines TRBV6-2 or TRBV6-3 with TRBJ2-7; TRBD1 is a possible D gene (5 bases). The V gene's germline CDR1 is MNHEY and CDR2 SVGEGT. There are 15 residues in the CDR3. V was shortened by 6 bases and J by 3 bases, with 18 bases between the two germline ends. This chain's CDR3 is CASSPAQGGVYEQYF. The CDR3 DNA reads as TGTGCCAGCAGCCCGGCCCAGGGTGGGGTCTACGAGCAGTACTTC.

This sequence joins TRBV10-3 and TRBJ2-7; a weak D match, TRBD2 (5 bases). V was trimmed by 3 bases and J by 0 bases, leaving 12 bases between them. CDR1 and CDR2 from the germline V gene are ENHRY and SYGVKD. CDR3 length: 15 residues. The CDR3 DNA sequence: TGTGCCATCAGTGAATCGGGGAAGAGCTCCTACGAGCAGTACTTC. This sequence encodes CAISESGKSSYEQYF.

V is TRBV7-6 and J is TRBJ1-2; the D is unclear. Germline V lookup: CDR1 SGHVS, CDR2 FNYEAQ. The CDR3 runs to 15 residues. Trimming pared 1 base from V and 7 bases from J, leaving 16 bases between. The CDR3 is CASSLEGLPMAGYTF. The CDR3 coding sequence is TGTGCCAGCAGCTTAGAAGGTCTGCCCATGGCTGGCTACACCTTC.

The J gene is TRBJ2-7, the V gene TRBV28; possible D gene TRBD2, 6 bases. CDR1 and CDR2 (germline): MDHEN, SYDVKM. The CDR3 is 14 amino acids. V was trimmed by 1 base and J by 3 bases, leaving 10 bases between them. CDR3 protein: CASSLSGGDYEQYF. CDR3 nucleotides: TGTGCCAGCAGTTTATCCGGAGGGGACTACGAGCAGTACTTC.

This chain connects TRBV13 to TRBJ2-3; 13 bases match TRBD2. V lost 5 bases and J lost 8; bases outside the gene matches: 7. Germline V gene data show CDR1 as PRHDT and CDR2 as FYEKMQ (reference sequence). This CDR3 has 15 residues. The CDR3 spells CASSLGTSGAGTQYF. The DNA for the CDR3 is TGTGCCAGCAGCCTGGGGACTAGCGGGGCCGGTACGCAGTATTTT.